Listed below are T cell receptor beta chains from one sample, sequenced in a study of blood T cell repertoires in COVID-19. Using immunoSEQ multiplex PCR, the repertoire was profiled, and TCRdb retains in-frame clones only, with some absent. The table records 390,000 or so clones, roughly nine tenths of them present only once. Sequencing was carried out using PBMCs or T cells enriched from blood (not recorded which). These receptors were taken from a man aged 18 to 35 who had recovered from COVID-19. The conserved cysteine and the conserved F or W are not part of the CDR3 here.

TRBJ2-1	TRBV6-2/TRBV6-3	ASSYSKASGAGPFINEQF
TRBJ1-4	TRBV7-9	ASSSPTTGTNEKLF
TRBJ1-3	TRBV9	ASSVRGQPSGNTIY
TRBJ1-3	TRBV10-3	AITPGSGNTIY
TRBJ2-3	TRBV19	ASPPGGLAGSTDTQY
TRBJ1-6	TRBV13	ASSHTGENSPLH
TRBJ1-6	TRBV28	ASSSGQPNSPLH
TRBJ1-2	TRBV7-9	ASSLTGDLENGYT
TRBJ1-2	TRBV5-5	ASSLTGTAYGYT
TRBJ1-4	TRBV6-5	ASNRVLEKLF
TRBJ1-2	TRBV7-9	ASSLDRGGYT
TRBJ2-7	TRBV5-1	ASSLDREKYEQY
TRBJ1-1	TRBV21-1	ASTVRGGPEAF
TRBJ2-3	TRBV5-1	ASSIPGTDTQY
TRBJ1-2	TRBV18	ASSPRSGTDYGYT
TRBJ2-3	TRBV10-1	ASSDMTGTGITDTQY
TRBJ2-1	TRBV5-1	ASSLGSLASNEQF
TRBJ2-1	TRBV28	ASSLGPVPSGGEQF
TRBJ2-1	TRBV3-1/TRBV3-2	ASSQDRGLNPF
TRBJ1-1	TRBV4-1	ASSQVRLRNAMNTEAF
TRBJ2-2	TRBV13	ASSSLLAGERSGELF
TRBJ2-7	TRBV7-9	ASSPDRVGVSEQY
TRBJ1-1	TRBV6-5	ASSWRGDTEAF
TRBJ2-7	TRBV19	ASSAAGQGLYEQY
TRBJ2-1	TRBV2	ASSESGLAGISEQF
TRBJ2-1	TRBV28	ASSSAGVKHGPQF
TRBJ1-1	TRBV6-2/TRBV6-3	ASSALGSTEAF
TRBJ1-2	TRBV21-1	ASSKARKNYGYT